A selection of T cell receptor beta chains follows, all from one sample in a study of cytomegalovirus exposure and HLA in healthy donors. Here immunoSEQ multiplex PCR was the method, and the copy in TCRdb shows in-frame clones only, minus some. The data show roughly 120,000 clones, 90% to 95% seen once. What was sequenced was PBMCs. Receptors were obtained from a young woman in good health and CMV-seronegative. Each CDR3 is given with its conserved first and last residue. The order of the fields is CDR3 DNA, CDR3 protein, J gene, V gene, D gene, clone size. D genes are given only for firm matches. For some rows the clone size is stated as once, few or many, or as a class when expanded; others skip it.

cdr3_nt: TGTGCCAGCAAAATCAGTCAAGGGAGGGAACTGTTTTTT
cdr3_aa: CASKISQGRELFF
j_call: TRBJ1-4
v_call: TRBV6-1
d_call: NA
clone_size: once

cdr3_nt: TGCGCCAGCAGCTTGGCCTCTGACAGAGCCCAAGAGACCCAGTACTTC
cdr3_aa: CASSLASDRAQETQYF
j_call: TRBJ2-5
v_call: TRBV5-1
d_call: NA
clone_size: NA

cdr3_nt: TGTGCCAGCAGCTTGCCAGGAACAGGGGGTGGCTACACCTTC
cdr3_aa: CASSLPGTGGGYTF
j_call: TRBJ1-2
v_call: TRBV7-9
d_call: TRBD1
clone_size: NA

cdr3_nt: TGTGCTAGTGCCCCTCGGTCAGGGGGCAACGGGGAGCTGTTTTTT
cdr3_aa: CASAPRSGGNGELFF
j_call: TRBJ2-2
v_call: TRBV12-5
d_call: TRBD1
clone_size: NA

cdr3_nt: TGTGCCAGCAACATACCTTCGAGCACAGATACGCAGTATTTT
cdr3_aa: CASNIPSSTDTQYF
j_call: TRBJ2-3
v_call: TRBV6-6
d_call: NA
clone_size: NA

cdr3_nt: TGCGCCAGCAGCCAAGTGGGTGGCCCGAGGGCAGATACGCAGTATTTT
cdr3_aa: CASSQVGGPRADTQYF
j_call: TRBJ2-3
v_call: TRBV4-1
d_call: NA
clone_size: NA

cdr3_nt: TGCGCCAGCTGGGGACAGCTTATGAACTACGAGCAGTACTTC
cdr3_aa: CASWGQLMNYEQYF
j_call: TRBJ2-7
v_call: TRBV10-2
d_call: TRBD1
clone_size: NA

cdr3_nt: TGTGCCTCAAGGAGTCCCTATGGCTACACCTTC
cdr3_aa: CASRSPYGYTF
j_call: TRBJ1-2
v_call: TRBV28
d_call: NA
clone_size: NA

cdr3_nt: TGTGCCAGTAGTAGACAGGGGACTGAAGCTTTCTTT
cdr3_aa: CASSRQGTEAFF
j_call: TRBJ1-1
v_call: TRBV19
d_call: TRBD1
clone_size: NA

cdr3_nt: TGTGCCAGCAGCTTATCCGTTCGCGGGGGTGGTTTCGATACGCAGTATTTT
cdr3_aa: CASSLSVRGGGFDTQYF
j_call: TRBJ2-3
v_call: TRBV11-2
d_call: TRBD2
clone_size: NA

cdr3_nt: TGTGCCAGCGTTGAACAGGGAGATGAAAAACTGTTTTTT
cdr3_aa: CASVEQGDEKLFF
j_call: TRBJ1-4
v_call: TRBV6-6
d_call: NA
clone_size: once

cdr3_nt: TGTGCCAGCAGCATAGGACAGGGCGAAGCTTTCTTT
cdr3_aa: CASSIGQGEAFF
j_call: TRBJ1-1
v_call: TRBV11-2
d_call: TRBD1
clone_size: once

cdr3_nt: TGTGCCATCGGGGGACAGGGGAACACTGAAGCTTTCTTT
cdr3_aa: CAIGGQGNTEAFF
j_call: TRBJ1-1
v_call: TRBV10-3
d_call: TRBD1
clone_size: NA

cdr3_nt: TGTGCCTGGAGGGGGACAGGGAGAAACACTGAAGCTTTCTTT
cdr3_aa: CAWRGTGRNTEAFF
j_call: TRBJ1-1
v_call: TRBV30
d_call: TRBD1
clone_size: NA

cdr3_nt: TGCGCCAGCAGCTTATGGGGGACTAGCGGGGCGAACACCGGGGAGCTGTTTTTT
cdr3_aa: CASSLWGTSGANTGELFF
j_call: TRBJ2-2
v_call: TRBV5-1
d_call: TRBD2
clone_size: NA

cdr3_nt: TGTGCCAGCAGCATCGGACAGGGGGTTGCGGTGCAGTACTTC
cdr3_aa: CASSIGQGVAVQYF
j_call: TRBJ2-7
v_call: TRBV11-2
d_call: TRBD1
clone_size: NA

cdr3_nt: TGCGCCAGCAGCCAAGACGACAGGGATGGCTCCTACGAGCAGTACTTC
cdr3_aa: CASSQDDRDGSYEQYF
j_call: TRBJ2-7
v_call: TRBV4-1
d_call: TRBD1
clone_size: NA

cdr3_nt: TGTGCCAGCAGCTTAGGGGGGTTCACTGAAGCTTTCTTT
cdr3_aa: CASSLGGFTEAFF
j_call: TRBJ1-1
v_call: TRBV7-3
d_call: NA
clone_size: NA

cdr3_nt: TGTGCCAGCTCAACGGGACTAGCGGGGGGGCCGAAGAATGAGCAGTTCTTC
cdr3_aa: CASSTGLAGGPKNEQFF
j_call: TRBJ2-1
v_call: TRBV18
d_call: TRBD2
clone_size: NA

cdr3_nt: TGTGCCAGCAGTTTACCGACAGGGAGTTACTATGGCTACACCTTC
cdr3_aa: CASSLPTGSYYGYTF
j_call: TRBJ1-2
v_call: TRBV28
d_call: TRBD1
clone_size: NA

cdr3_nt: TGTGCCAGCAGTCCCCGGGGCTACAATGAGCAGTTCTTC
cdr3_aa: CASSPRGYNEQFF
j_call: TRBJ2-1
v_call: TRBV28
d_call: NA
clone_size: NA

cdr3_nt: TGCGCCAGCAGCCACTTAGCGGGGGGTCACTACGAGCAGTACTTC
cdr3_aa: CASSHLAGGHYEQYF
j_call: TRBJ2-7
v_call: TRBV4-1
d_call: TRBD2
clone_size: NA

cdr3_nt: TGTGCCAGCAGGCCTTTAGTTCCGAATCAGCCCCAGCATTTT
cdr3_aa: CASRPLVPNQPQHF
j_call: TRBJ1-5
v_call: TRBV5-5
d_call: NA
clone_size: NA

cdr3_nt: TGTGCCACCAGCCTGCACCGGGACAGCCAAGAGACCCAGTACTTC
cdr3_aa: CATSLHRDSQETQYF
j_call: TRBJ2-5
v_call: TRBV15
d_call: TRBD1
clone_size: NA

cdr3_nt: TGTGCCAGCAGCACCTGGGGGGGCGCCTCTTACGAGCAGTACTTC
cdr3_aa: CASSTWGGASYEQYF
j_call: TRBJ2-7
v_call: TRBV5-6
d_call: NA
clone_size: NA

cdr3_nt: TGTGCCAGCAGCGTAGACGGGAACACCGGGGAGCTGTTTTTT
cdr3_aa: CASSVDGNTGELFF
j_call: TRBJ2-2
v_call: TRBV9
d_call: NA
clone_size: NA

cdr3_nt: TGTGCCAGCAGCTTAGTGACATACGGCTACACCTTC
cdr3_aa: CASSLVTYGYTF
j_call: TRBJ1-2
v_call: TRBV7-9
d_call: NA
clone_size: NA

cdr3_nt: TGTGCCAGCAGCGGAGCCGACCGGACCGGGGAGCTGTTTTTT
cdr3_aa: CASSGADRTGELFF
j_call: TRBJ2-2
v_call: TRBV7-3
d_call: NA
clone_size: once

cdr3_nt: TGTGCCAGCAGCCCGAGAAGGGAGGCCTACGAGCAGTACTTC
cdr3_aa: CASSPRREAYEQYF
j_call: TRBJ2-7
v_call: TRBV9
d_call: NA
clone_size: NA

cdr3_nt: TGTGCCAGCAGCTTCGACCAGGGGGCGGGTGAGGATGGCTACACCTTC
cdr3_aa: CASSFDQGAGEDGYTF
j_call: TRBJ1-2
v_call: TRBV5-4
d_call: TRBD1
clone_size: NA

cdr3_nt: TGTGCCAGCAGTTTTCGGCGGGAGTACGAGCAGTACTTC
cdr3_aa: CASSFRREYEQYF
j_call: TRBJ2-7
v_call: TRBV27
d_call: TRBD2
clone_size: NA

cdr3_nt: TGCGCCAGCAGCTTGTGGTTAGCGGGGGGTCAAGAGACCCAGTACTTC
cdr3_aa: CASSLWLAGGQETQYF
j_call: TRBJ2-5
v_call: TRBV5-1
d_call: TRBD2
clone_size: NA

cdr3_nt: TGTGCCAGCAGTTTGGGCGGGCCGAATGAGCAGTTCTTC
cdr3_aa: CASSLGGPNEQFF
j_call: TRBJ2-1
v_call: TRBV28
d_call: NA
clone_size: NA

cdr3_nt: TGTGCCAGCAGTGAAATGGCGGACAGCTATTATGGCTACACCTTC
cdr3_aa: CASSEMADSYYGYTF
j_call: TRBJ1-2
v_call: TRBV6-1
d_call: NA
clone_size: NA

cdr3_nt: TGTGCCAGCAGCCAATTGACACAGAACTATGGCTACACCTTC
cdr3_aa: CASSQLTQNYGYTF
j_call: TRBJ1-2
v_call: TRBV14
d_call: NA
clone_size: NA

cdr3_nt: TGTGCCAGTAAGAAGGGACAGGGAGAAGAGACCCAGTACTTC
cdr3_aa: CASKKGQGEETQYF
j_call: TRBJ2-5
v_call: TRBV19
d_call: TRBD1
clone_size: NA

cdr3_nt: TGCGCCAGCAGTGAGCGGGAGCACAATGAGCAGTTCTTC
cdr3_aa: CASSEREHNEQFF
j_call: TRBJ2-1
v_call: TRBV10-2
d_call: NA
clone_size: few

cdr3_nt: TGTGCCTCAGGACAGGGACCCTCCGGGGAGCTGTTTTTT
cdr3_aa: CASGQGPSGELFF
j_call: TRBJ2-2
v_call: TRBV30
d_call: TRBD1
clone_size: NA

cdr3_nt: TGTGCCAGCAGCTCGACTAGCGGGAGGACATGGTACTTC
cdr3_aa: CASSSTSGRTWYF
j_call: TRBJ2-4
v_call: TRBV2
d_call: TRBD2
clone_size: NA

cdr3_nt: TGTGCCAGCAGCGGAAGCGGGGCAACTAATGAAAAACTGTTTTTT
cdr3_aa: CASSGSGATNEKLFF
j_call: TRBJ1-4
v_call: TRBV28
d_call: NA
clone_size: NA

cdr3_nt: TGTGCCAGCAGTGAAAGAGGTCTGGGACAGGGTTTTAAGCAGTACTTC
cdr3_aa: CASSERGLGQGFKQYF
j_call: TRBJ2-7
v_call: TRBV2
d_call: TRBD1
clone_size: NA

cdr3_nt: TGCGCCAGCAGCTTGGACGGCAATGAGCAGTTCTTC
cdr3_aa: CASSLDGNEQFF
j_call: TRBJ2-1
v_call: TRBV5-1
d_call: NA
clone_size: NA

cdr3_nt: TGTGCCAGCAGCCCTCAAGAGACAGGGTCGCGCTACGAGCAGTACTTC
cdr3_aa: CASSPQETGSRYEQYF
j_call: TRBJ2-7
v_call: TRBV9
d_call: TRBD1
clone_size: NA

cdr3_nt: TGTGCCAGCAGCTTCCATTCAAGCCGTAACTATGGCTACACCTTC
cdr3_aa: CASSFHSSRNYGYTF
j_call: TRBJ1-2
v_call: TRBV5-4
d_call: NA
clone_size: NA

cdr3_nt: TGTGCCAGCAGCCTCGGACAGGGGCCGGGGGAGCTGTTTTTT
cdr3_aa: CASSLGQGPGELFF
j_call: TRBJ2-2
v_call: TRBV7-3
d_call: TRBD1
clone_size: NA

cdr3_nt: TGTGCCAGCACCCAGGGGACCCCCCGCGGTCGAGATACGCAGTATTTT
cdr3_aa: CASTQGTPRGRDTQYF
j_call: TRBJ2-3
v_call: TRBV2
d_call: NA
clone_size: NA

cdr3_nt: TGTGCCAGCAGCTTAGTGGTTTCACAGGGCACAGATACGCAGTATTTT
cdr3_aa: CASSLVVSQGTDTQYF
j_call: TRBJ2-3
v_call: TRBV7-6
d_call: NA
clone_size: NA